The present entry profiles one T cell receptor (beta chain) with its context. Its antigen is still unknown. This entry comes from a study of cytomegalovirus exposure and HLA in healthy donors. The PCR made use of 60 Vbeta and 13 Jbeta primers. The table came from immunoSEQ multiplex PCR; TCRdb's copy has only in-frame clones and leaves some out. Altogether some 91,000 clones are present, about three quarters being singletons, with the ten largest covering roughly 7.7%. Findings and caveats of the study: Highly shared variants forming one cluster were likely a sequencing artifact. Cytomegalovirus association was assigned to approximately 160 TCR beta chains.

The length of the CDR3 is 19 residues. Germline-derived CDR1 and CDR2 are SGHRS and YFSETQ. The V gene end was trimmed by 0 bases and the J gene end by 0 bases; junction bases not matched to a gene: 11. Material: PBMCs. This receptor was obtained from a man aged 35-49 years in good health and CMV-seropositive. The chain is built from TRBV5-1 and TRBJ2-3; 9 nucleotides line up with TRBD2. CDR3 region: CASSLEGSGGGVSTDTQYF. DNA for the CDR3: TGCGCCAGCAGCTTGGAAGGTAGCGGGGGCGGGGTAAGCACAGATACGCAGTATTTT.